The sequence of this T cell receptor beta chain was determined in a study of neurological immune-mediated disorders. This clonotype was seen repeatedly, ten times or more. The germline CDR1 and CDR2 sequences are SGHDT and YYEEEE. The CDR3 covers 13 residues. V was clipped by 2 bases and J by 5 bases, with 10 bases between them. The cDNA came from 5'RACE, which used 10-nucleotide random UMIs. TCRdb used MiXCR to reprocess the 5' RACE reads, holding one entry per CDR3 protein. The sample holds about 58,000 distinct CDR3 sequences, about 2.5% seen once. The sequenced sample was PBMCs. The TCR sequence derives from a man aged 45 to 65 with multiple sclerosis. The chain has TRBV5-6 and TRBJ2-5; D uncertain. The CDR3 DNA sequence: TGTGCCAGCAGCTTTATATCTGAGGAGACCCAGTACTTC. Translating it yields CASSFISEETQYF.